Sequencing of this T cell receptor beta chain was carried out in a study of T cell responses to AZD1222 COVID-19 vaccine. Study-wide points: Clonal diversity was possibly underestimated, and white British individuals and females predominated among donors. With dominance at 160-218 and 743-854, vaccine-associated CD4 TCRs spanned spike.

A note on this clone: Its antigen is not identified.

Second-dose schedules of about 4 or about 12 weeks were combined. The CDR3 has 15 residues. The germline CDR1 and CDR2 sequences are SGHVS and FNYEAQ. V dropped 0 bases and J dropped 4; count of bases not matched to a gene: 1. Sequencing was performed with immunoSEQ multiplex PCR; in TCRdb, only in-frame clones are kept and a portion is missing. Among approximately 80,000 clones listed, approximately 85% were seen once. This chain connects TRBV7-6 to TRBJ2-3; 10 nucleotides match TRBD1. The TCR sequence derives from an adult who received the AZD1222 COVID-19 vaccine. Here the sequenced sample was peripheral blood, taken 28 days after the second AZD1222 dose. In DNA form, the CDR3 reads TGTGCCAGCAGCTTAGCGGGACAGGGGCCAGATACGCAGTATTTT. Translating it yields CASSLAGQGPDTQYF. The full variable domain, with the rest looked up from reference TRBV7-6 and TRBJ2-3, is GAGVSQSPRYKVTKRGQDVALRCDPISGHVSLYWYRQALGQGPEFLTYFNYEAQQDKSGLPNDRFSAERPEGSISTLTIQRTEQRDSAMYRCASSLAGQGPDTQYFGPGTRLTVL.